By share, the clone carrying this T cell receptor (beta chain) ranks as medium-sized. No antigen is known for it. Time point in this sample: sample taken at primary tumor resection. Material for sequencing was whole RNA from tumor, nontumor lung or frozen PBMC, left unsorted. Just over 70 TRACERx patients with early, untreated non-small cell lung cancer donated samples. The sample belongs to a study of spatial heterogeneity in lung cancer. The overall study: The average count in raw reads for each unique TCR and UMI combination exceeded nine appearances. Study findings and constraints: Follow-up blood showed ubiquitous expanded tumor TCRs less than blood at resection did.

The germline V gene encodes CDR1 LGHDT and CDR2 YNNKEL (reference sequence). Trimming removed 3 bases from V and 4 bases from J, with 9 bases in between. CDR3 length equals 13 residues. Unique molecular identifiers, one per molecule, were present on every TCR cDNA molecule. TCRdb processed the 5' RACE reads anew with MiXCR; each CDR3 protein has one entry. The data hold some 21,000 distinct CDR3 sequences, with around 4.6% observed a single time. The TCR originated in a male donor with early-stage non-small cell lung cancer. The sample was PBMCs, taken at surgery. V and J are TRBV3-1 and TRBJ1-2, with D unresolved. CDR3: CASSHQVFYGYTF. CDR3 DNA: TGTGCCAGCAGCCACCAGGTGTTCTATGGCTACACCTTC.